Sequencing of this TCR beta chain was carried out in a study of a mutant IDH1 vaccine in newly diagnosed glioma. The CDR3 runs 15 residues. Germline V gene sequence: CDR1 MNHEY, CDR2 SMNVEV (reference sequence). V shed 4 bases, J shed 7 bases, and the junction held 11 bases outside the gene matches. The table came from immunoSEQ multiplex PCR; TCRdb's copy has only in-frame clones and leaves some out. The sample has about 68,000 clones, approximately 81% seen once. This clone was seen more than once but under ten times. What it binds is not known. Noted time point: week 35, safety follow-up. Vaccination used 300 ug of mutant IDH1 20-mer peptide per dose, with topical imiquimod.

The origin of this receptor is a man aged 18 to 35 with glioma. V is TRBV27 and J is TRBJ1-1, with 8 bases lining up with TRBD1. Source: PBMCs, taken from a glioma patient whose treatment included an IDH1 peptide vaccine. The CDR3 DNA reads TGTGCCAGCAGTTCCTCAGCTGGGACAGGATATGAAGCTTTCTTT. Encoded protein: CASSSSAGTGYEAFF.